The clone carrying this TCR beta chain was picked up a small number of times. Libraries were prepared by immunoSEQ multiplex PCR; TCRdb keeps only in-frame clonotypes and omits some of them. Of just under 150,000 clones in the sample, more than 75% are singletons; the top ten hold 4.8%. CDR1 is SGHAT and CDR2 is FQNNGV in the germline V gene. CDR3 length equals 13 residues. Trimming pared 0 bases from V and 6 bases from J, leaving 9 bases between. This entry is derived from a study of blood T cell repertoires in COVID-19. About the research overall: The United States, Italy and Spain were the sources of the acute and convalescent COVID-19 samples.

The chain uses TRBV11-2 and TRBJ2-7, with D uncertain. The sequenced material came from peripheral blood. This sequence originates from a human donor in a cohort sampled during active COVID-19. The CDR3 nucleotides read TGTGCCAGCAGCTTAGAGATGGTCGGCGAGCAGTACTTC. It codes for CASSLEMVGEQYF.